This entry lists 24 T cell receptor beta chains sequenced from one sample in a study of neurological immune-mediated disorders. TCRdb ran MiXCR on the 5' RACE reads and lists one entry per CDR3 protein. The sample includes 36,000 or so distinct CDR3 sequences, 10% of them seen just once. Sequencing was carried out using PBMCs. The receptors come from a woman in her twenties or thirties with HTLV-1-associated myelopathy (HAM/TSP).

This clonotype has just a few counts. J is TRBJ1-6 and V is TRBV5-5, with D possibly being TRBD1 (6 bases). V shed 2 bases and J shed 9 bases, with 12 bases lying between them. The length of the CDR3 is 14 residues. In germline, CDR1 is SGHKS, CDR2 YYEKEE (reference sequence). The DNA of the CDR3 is TGTGCCAGCAGCTTTGGCCAGGGGAGTTCACCCCTCCACTTT. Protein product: CASSFGQGSSPLHF.

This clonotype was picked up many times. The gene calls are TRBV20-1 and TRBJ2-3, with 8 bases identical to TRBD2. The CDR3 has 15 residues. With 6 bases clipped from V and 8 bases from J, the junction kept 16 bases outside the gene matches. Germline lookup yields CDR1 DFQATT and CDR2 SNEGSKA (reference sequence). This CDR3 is CSAAGERGPEGTQYF. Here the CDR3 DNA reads TGCAGTGCAGCCGGGGAGCGGGGGCCGGAGGGTACGCAGTATTTT.

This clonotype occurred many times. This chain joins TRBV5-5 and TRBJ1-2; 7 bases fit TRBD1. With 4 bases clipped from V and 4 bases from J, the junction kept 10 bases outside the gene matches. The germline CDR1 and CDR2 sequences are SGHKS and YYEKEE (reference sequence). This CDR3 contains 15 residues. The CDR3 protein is CASSLQRGLSYGYTF. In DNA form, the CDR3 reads TGTGCCAGCAGCCTTCAGAGGGGGCTGAGCTATGGCTACACCTTC.

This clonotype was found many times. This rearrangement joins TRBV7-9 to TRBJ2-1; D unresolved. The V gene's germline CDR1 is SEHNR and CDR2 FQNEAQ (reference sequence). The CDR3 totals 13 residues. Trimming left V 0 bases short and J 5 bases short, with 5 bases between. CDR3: CASSLAGHNEQFF. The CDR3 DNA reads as TGTGCCAGCAGCTTAGCTGGGCACAATGAGCAGTTCTTC.

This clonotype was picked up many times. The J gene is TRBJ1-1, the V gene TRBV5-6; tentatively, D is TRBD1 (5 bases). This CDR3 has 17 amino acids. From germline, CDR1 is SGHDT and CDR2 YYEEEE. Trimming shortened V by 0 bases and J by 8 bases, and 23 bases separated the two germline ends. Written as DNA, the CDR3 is TGTGCCAGCAGCTTGGGTCAGGGCCCTATGAGAGGATCGGAAGCTTTCTTT. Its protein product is CASSLGQGPMRGSEAFF.

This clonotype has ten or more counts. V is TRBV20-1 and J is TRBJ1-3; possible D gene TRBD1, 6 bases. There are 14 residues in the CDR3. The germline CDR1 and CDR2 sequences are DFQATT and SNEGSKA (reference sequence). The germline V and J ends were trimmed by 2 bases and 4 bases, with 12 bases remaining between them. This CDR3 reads CSARFEGGGNTIYF. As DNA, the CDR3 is TGCAGTGCTAGATTCGAGGGGGGAGGAAACACCATATATTTT.

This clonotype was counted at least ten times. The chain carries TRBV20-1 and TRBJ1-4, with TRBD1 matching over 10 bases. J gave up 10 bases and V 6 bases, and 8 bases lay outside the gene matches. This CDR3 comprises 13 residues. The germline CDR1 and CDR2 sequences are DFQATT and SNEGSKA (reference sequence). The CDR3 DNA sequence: TGCAGTGCACCCGGGACAGGGGAGGGAAAACTGTTTTTT. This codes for CSAPGTGEGKLFF.

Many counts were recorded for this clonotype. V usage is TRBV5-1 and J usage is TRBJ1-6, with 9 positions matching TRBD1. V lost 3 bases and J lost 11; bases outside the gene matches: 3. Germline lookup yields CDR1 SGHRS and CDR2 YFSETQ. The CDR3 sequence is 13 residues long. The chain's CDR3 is CASSSWTGAPLHF. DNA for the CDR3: TGCGCCAGCAGCTCCTGGACAGGGGCACCCCTCCACTTT.

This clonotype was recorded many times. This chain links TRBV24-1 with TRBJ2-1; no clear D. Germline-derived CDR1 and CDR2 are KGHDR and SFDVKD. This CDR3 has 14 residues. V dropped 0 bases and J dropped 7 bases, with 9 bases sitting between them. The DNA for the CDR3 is TGTGCCACCAGTGATTTGTCCCAGATTAATGAGCAGTTCTTC. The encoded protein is CATSDLSQINEQFF.

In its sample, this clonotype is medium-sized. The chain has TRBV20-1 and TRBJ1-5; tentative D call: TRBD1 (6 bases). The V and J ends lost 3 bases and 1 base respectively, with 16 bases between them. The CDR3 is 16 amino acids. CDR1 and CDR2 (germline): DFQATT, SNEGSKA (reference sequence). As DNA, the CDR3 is TGCAGTGCTAGTCCGGGACACCAGAAGAGCAATCAGCCCCAGCATTTT. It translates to CSASPGHQKSNQPQHF.

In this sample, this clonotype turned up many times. CDR3 sequence reads: CASSSTGGNDGELFF. Here the CDR3 DNA reads TGCGCCAGCAGCTCTACAGGTGGTAACGACGGGGAGCTGTTTTTT. The chain has TRBV5-1 and TRBJ2-2; perhaps TRBD1 as D (5 bases). V lost 3 bases and J 7 bases, leaving 16 bases between the germline ends. This CDR3 has 15 residues. The germline V gene encodes CDR1 SGHRS and CDR2 YFSETQ.

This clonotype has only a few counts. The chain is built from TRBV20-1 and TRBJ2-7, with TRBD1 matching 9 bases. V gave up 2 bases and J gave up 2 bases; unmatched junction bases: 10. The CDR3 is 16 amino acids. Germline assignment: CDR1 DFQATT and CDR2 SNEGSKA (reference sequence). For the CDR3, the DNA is TGCAGTGCTAGACTATACCGGGACAGGGTTCCCTACGAGCAGTACTTC. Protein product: CSARLYRDRVPYEQYF.

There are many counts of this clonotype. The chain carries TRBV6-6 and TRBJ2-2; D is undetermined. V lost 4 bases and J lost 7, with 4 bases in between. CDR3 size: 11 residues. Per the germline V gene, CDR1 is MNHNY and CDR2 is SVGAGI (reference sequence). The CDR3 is CASSSDGELFF. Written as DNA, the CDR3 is TGTGCCAGCAGTTCGGACGGGGAGCTGTTTTTT.

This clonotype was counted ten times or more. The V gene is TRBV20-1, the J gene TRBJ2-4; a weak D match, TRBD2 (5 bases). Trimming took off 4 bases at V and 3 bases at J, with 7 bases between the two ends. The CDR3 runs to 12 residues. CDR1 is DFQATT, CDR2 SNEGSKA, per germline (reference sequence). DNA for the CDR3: TGCAGTGCTATTCGGGACAAAAACATTCAGTACTTC. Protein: CSAIRDKNIQYF.

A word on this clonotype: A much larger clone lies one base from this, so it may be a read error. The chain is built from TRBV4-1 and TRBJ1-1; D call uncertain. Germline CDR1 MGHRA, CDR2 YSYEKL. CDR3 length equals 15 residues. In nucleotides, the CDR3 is TGCGCCAGCAGCCTGAGACACGTCACGAACACTGAAGCTTTATTT. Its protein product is CASSLRHVTNTEALF.

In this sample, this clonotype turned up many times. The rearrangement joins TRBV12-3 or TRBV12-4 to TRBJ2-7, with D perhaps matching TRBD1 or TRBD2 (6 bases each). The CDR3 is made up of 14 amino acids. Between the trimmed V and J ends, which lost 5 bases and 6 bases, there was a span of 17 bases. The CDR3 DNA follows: TGTGCCAGCAGTCTATTGTGGGGGGCTGGCGAGCAGTACTTC. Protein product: CASSLLWGAGEQYF.

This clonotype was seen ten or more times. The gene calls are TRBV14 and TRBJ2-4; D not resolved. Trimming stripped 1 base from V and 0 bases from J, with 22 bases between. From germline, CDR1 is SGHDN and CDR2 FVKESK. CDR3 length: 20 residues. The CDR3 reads CASSQGARNLRSLAKNIQYF. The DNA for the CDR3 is TGTGCCAGCAGCCAAGGAGCGCGAAATCTTCGCTCCCTAGCCAAAAACATTCAGTACTTC. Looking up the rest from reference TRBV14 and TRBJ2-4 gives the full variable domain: EAGVTQFPSHSVIEKGQTVTLRCDPISGHDNLYWYRRVMGKEIKFLLHFVKESKQDESGMPNNRFLAERTGGTYSTLKVQPAELEDSGVYFCASSQGARNLRSLAKNIQYFGAGTRLSVL.

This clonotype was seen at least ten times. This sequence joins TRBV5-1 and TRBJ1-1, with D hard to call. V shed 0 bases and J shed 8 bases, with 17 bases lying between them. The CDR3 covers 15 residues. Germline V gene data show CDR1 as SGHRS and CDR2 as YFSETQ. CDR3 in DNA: TGCGCCAGCAGCTTGGGGCTAACCTCGGCGGGGGAAGCTTTCTTT. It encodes CASSLGLTSAGEAFF. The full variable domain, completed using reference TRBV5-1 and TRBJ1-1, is KAGVTQTPRYLIKTRGQQVTLSCSPISGHRSVSWYQQTPGQGLQFLFEYFSETQRNKGNFPGRFSGRQFSNSRSEMNVSTLELGDSALYLCASSLGLTSAGEAFFGQGTRLTVV.

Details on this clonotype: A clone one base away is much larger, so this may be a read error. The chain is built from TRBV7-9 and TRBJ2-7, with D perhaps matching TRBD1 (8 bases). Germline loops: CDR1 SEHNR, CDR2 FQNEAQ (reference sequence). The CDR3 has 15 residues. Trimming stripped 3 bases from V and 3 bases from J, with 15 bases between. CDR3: CASSFPQGGNYEQYF. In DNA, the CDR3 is TGTGCCAGCAGCTTCCCACAGGGGGGGAACTACGAGCAGTACTTC. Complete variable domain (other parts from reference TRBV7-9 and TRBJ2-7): DTGVSQNPRHKITKRGQNVTFRCDPISEHNRLYWYRQTLGQGPEFLTYFQNEAQLEKSRLLSDRFSAERPKGSFSTLEIQRTEQGDSAMYLCASSFPQGGNYEQYFGPGTRLTVT.

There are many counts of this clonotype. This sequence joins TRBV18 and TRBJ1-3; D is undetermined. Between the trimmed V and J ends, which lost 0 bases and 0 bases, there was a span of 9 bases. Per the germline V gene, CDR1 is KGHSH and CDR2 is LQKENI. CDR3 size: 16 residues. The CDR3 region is CASSPPYGSSGNTIYF. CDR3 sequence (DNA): TGTGCCAGCTCACCACCGTACGGGAGCTCTGGAAACACCATATATTTT.

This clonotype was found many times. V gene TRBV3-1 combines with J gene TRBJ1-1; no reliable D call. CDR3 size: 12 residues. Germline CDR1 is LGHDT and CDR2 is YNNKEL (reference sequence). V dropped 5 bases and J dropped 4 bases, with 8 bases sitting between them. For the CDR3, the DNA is TGTGCCAGCAGCTACCTGGGCACTGAAGCTTTCTTT. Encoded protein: CASSYLGTEAFF.

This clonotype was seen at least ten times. The CDR3 nucleotides are TGCAGTGCCCGGGACAACTACAATGAGCAGTTCTTC. Amino acid sequence: CSARDNYNEQFF. The rearrangement links TRBV20-1 to TRBJ2-1; tentative D call: TRBD1 (6 bases). The CDR3 sequence is 12 residues long. Germline CDR1 and CDR2: DFQATT and SNEGSKA (reference sequence). V was shortened by 6 bases and J by 3 bases, with 9 bases between the two germline ends.

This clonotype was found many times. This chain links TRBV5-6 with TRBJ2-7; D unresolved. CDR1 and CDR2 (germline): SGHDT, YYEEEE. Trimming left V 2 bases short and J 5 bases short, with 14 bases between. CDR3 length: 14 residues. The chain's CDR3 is CASSLNRAANEQYF. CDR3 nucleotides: TGTGCCAGCAGCTTAAACCGGGCAGCGAACGAGCAGTACTTC.

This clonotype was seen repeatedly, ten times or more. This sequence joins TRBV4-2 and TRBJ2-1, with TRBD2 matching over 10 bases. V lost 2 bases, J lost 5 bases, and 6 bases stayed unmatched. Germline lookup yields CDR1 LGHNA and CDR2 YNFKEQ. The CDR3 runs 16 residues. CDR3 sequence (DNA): TGTGCCAGCAGCCAAACGAGCGGGGGGGCAGACAATGAGCAGTTCTTC. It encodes CASSQTSGGADNEQFF.